The 26 T cell receptor beta chains listed next were all sequenced from one sample in a study of shared clonotypes between healthy human individuals. Profiled with immunoSEQ multiplex PCR; TCRdb holds only in-frame clones, not every one. The top ten clones hold about 1.7% of a sample with approximately 1.9 million clones, just under 95% of them seen once. The naive CD8 subset, CD45RO-negative cells positively selected for CCR7, excluded terminally differentiated effector memory CD45RA+ cells. Sequencing input: naive CD8+ T cells from PBMCs. These TCRs come from a man aged 18 to 29 in good health. Some clones in this sample may be carry-over from other donors' samples.

The chain combines TRBV7-9 with TRBJ2-7; TRBD2 matches at 7 bases. There are 14 residues in the CDR3. The trim removed 8 bases at V and 3 bases at J, leaving 10 bases unmatched. Germline values: CDR1 SEHNR, CDR2 FQNEAQ (reference sequence). CDR3 sequence (DNA): TGTGCCAGCCTCAGGGAGGGGTCGATCTACGAGCAGTACTTC. The encoded protein is CASLREGSIYEQYF.

V is TRBV7-8 and J is TRBJ1-2; 7 positions agree with TRBD1. The V gene's germline CDR1 is SGHVS and CDR2 FQNEAQ. The CDR3 spans 14 residues. With 4 bases clipped from V and 0 bases from J, the junction kept 2 bases outside the gene matches. The CDR3 sequence is CASSYDRANYGYTF. The CDR3 DNA sequence: TGTGCCAGCAGCTATGACAGGGCTAACTATGGCTACACCTTC. Filled out from reference TRBV7-8 and TRBJ1-2, the complete variable domain reads GAGVSQSPRYKVAKRGQDVALRCDPISGHVSLFWYQQALGQGPEFLTYFQNEAQLDKSGLPSDRFFAERPEGSVSTLKIQRTQQEDSAVYLCASSYDRANYGYTFGSGTRLTVV.

The chain couples TRBV5-1 to TRBJ2-7, with D tentatively TRBD2 (6 bases). The V end was cut by 8 bases, the J end by 4 bases, with 19 bases between. The CDR3 runs 14 residues. Germline V gene lookup returns CDR1 SGHRS and CDR2 YFSETQ. The CDR3 reads CASSLTGEGYEQYF. In nucleotides, the CDR3 is TGCGCCAGTTCGCTCACGGGAGAGGGATACGAGCAGTACTTC.

The rearrangement joins TRBV10-1 to TRBJ2-1; D remains ambiguous. The V end was cut by 0 bases, the J end by 2 bases, with 8 bases between. Germline lookup yields CDR1 WNHNN and CDR2 SYGVQD (reference sequence). CDR3 length: 15 residues. This chain's CDR3 is CASSESGKAYNEQFF. DNA of the CDR3: TGCGCCAGCAGTGAGTCAGGGAAAGCCTACAATGAGCAGTTCTTC.

This clone has just one count. The CDR3 DNA follows: TGTGCCAGCAGCTTAGCAGGGTTCTCCGGGACTCGCAGGGAAGAGACCCAGTACTTC. This gives the protein CASSLAGFSGTRREETQYF. This sequence joins TRBV7-8 and TRBJ2-5; tentative D call: TRBD2 (6 bases). The length of the CDR3 is 19 residues. V was shortened by 0 bases and J by 3 bases, with 23 bases between the two germline ends. Germline V gene lookup returns CDR1 SGHVS and CDR2 FQNEAQ.

This rearrangement joins TRBV6-5 to TRBJ1-1; possible D gene TRBD1, 6 bases. The germline V gene encodes CDR1 MNHEY and CDR2 SVGAGI. The CDR3 has 14 residues. V was cut by 1 base and J by 1 base, with 7 bases left in between. As DNA, the CDR3 is TGTGCCAGCAGTTACTGGGACACGAACACTGAAGCTTTCTTT. Translation: CASSYWDTNTEAFF.

The chain has TRBV7-2 and TRBJ1-1, with D unresolved. The CDR3 spans 16 residues. The germline CDR1 and CDR2 sequences are SGHTA and FQGNSA. V dropped 1 base and J dropped 1 base, with 13 bases sitting between them. In nucleotides, the CDR3 is TGTGCCAGCAGCTTAGTAATTCGTCCGGGGAACACTGAAGCTTTCTTT. This translates into CASSLVIRPGNTEAFF.

CDR3 bases: TGTGCCTGGAGTTGGGGGGCGAGCACCGGGGAGCTGTTTTTT. It yields the protein CAWSWGASTGELFF. This rearrangement joins TRBV30 to TRBJ2-2; either TRBD1 or TRBD2 may supply D (6 bases each). The CDR3 runs 14 residues. Trimming removed 2 bases at V and 4 bases at J, with 11 bases between. CDR1 and CDR2 (germline): GTSNPN, SVGIG (reference sequence).

This rearrangement joins TRBV11-1 to TRBJ2-1; D may match TRBD1 or TRBD2 (5 bases each). Per germline, CDR1 SGHAT and CDR2 FQDESV (reference sequence). Trimming stripped 3 bases from V and 6 bases from J, with 15 bases between. The CDR3 extends over 15 amino acids. The CDR3 DNA follows: TGTGCCAGCAGCTTGAACCGGGACCCAGGCAATGAGCAGTTCTTC. Translation: CASSLNRDPGNEQFF.

The chain carries TRBV29-1 and TRBJ2-1; 8 nucleotides line up with TRBD2. This CDR3 contains 13 residues. Germline V gives CDR1 SQVTM, CDR2 ANQGSEA. Unmatched junction bases numbered 3, after V lost 5 bases and J lost 3 bases. The CDR3 DNA sequence: TGCAGCGTTTATAGCGGGATCTACAATGAGCAGTTCTTC. Its translation is CSVYSGIYNEQFF.

CDR3 DNA: TGTGCCAGCAGCCAAGAGTCAGGGGTCCCGTTCTCCTACGAGCAGTACTTC. Its translation: CASSQESGVPFSYEQYF. The chain carries TRBV4-2 and TRBJ2-7; D is possibly TRBD1 (6 bases). V lost 0 bases to trimming and J lost 0 bases, with 15 bases between them. CDR1 is LGHNA, CDR2 YNFKEQ, per germline. The CDR3 spans 17 residues.

In the case of this clone: Other DNA sequences within the sample encode an identical CDR3. The chain couples TRBV7-2 to TRBJ2-7, with TRBD1 identical over 7 bases. The germline V gene has CDR1 SGHTA and CDR2 FQGNSA. After removal of 1 base from V and 2 bases from J, the junction contained 2 bases not matched to a gene. CDR3 size: 14 residues. In DNA form, the CDR3 reads TGTGCCAGCAGCTTAGGGCAGGGGGCCTACGAGCAGTACTTC. Translating gives CASSLGQGAYEQYF.

The count of this clone is one. The chain recombines TRBV7-8 with TRBJ2-3; D remains ambiguous. The CDR3 covers 15 residues. Deletions cut 1 base from V and 2 bases from J, with 10 bases between. Germline V lookup: CDR1 SGHVS, CDR2 FQNEAQ. CDR3 in amino acids: CASSLVVQITDTQYF. CDR3 DNA: TGTGCCAGCAGCTTAGTCGTACAAATCACAGATACGCAGTATTTT.

This chain joins TRBV7-3 and TRBJ2-3, with TRBD2 matching 9 bases. The junction had 5 bases not matched to a gene; V was cut back by 4 bases and J by 6 bases. Germline V gives CDR1 SGHTA, CDR2 FQGTGA. The CDR3 loop spans 14 amino acids. CDR3 protein: CASSYLAGVDTQYF. CDR3 nucleotides: TGTGCCAGCAGCTACTTAGCGGGAGTCGATACGCAGTATTTT.

The chain combines TRBV5-8 with TRBJ2-1, with 11 bases aligning to TRBD2. Germline CDR1 SGHTS, CDR2 YDEGEE. The V and J ends lost 4 bases and 7 bases, in that order; junction bases with no gene match: 10. This CDR3 comprises 16 residues. The CDR3, as DNA: TGTGCCAGCAGCGTAATACCGGGACTAGCGGCGAATGAGCAGTTCTTC. It encodes CASSVIPGLAANEQFF. The full variable domain, with the rest looked up from reference TRBV5-8 and TRBJ2-1, is EAGVTQSPTHLIKTRGQQATLRCSPISGHTSVYWYQQALGLGLQFLLWYDEGEERNRGNFPPRFSGRQFPNYSSELNVNALELEDSALYLCASSVIPGLAANEQFFGPGTRLTVL.

Turning to this clone: At the DNA level, this CDR3 is encoded by other sequences in the same sample as well. J is TRBJ2-7 and V is TRBV5-1; TRBD1 or TRBD2 may be the D gene (5 bases each). The CDR3 contains 12 residues. V shed 4 bases and J shed 4 bases, with 9 bases lying between them. Germline V gene lookup returns CDR1 SGHRS and CDR2 YFSETQ. The chain's CDR3 is CASSRDPYEQYF. In DNA, the CDR3 is TGCGCCAGCAGCCGGGACCCATACGAGCAGTACTTC.

The gene calls are TRBV27 and TRBJ1-4; D is unclear. CDR3 length: 15 amino acids. The germline V and J ends were trimmed by 6 bases and 8 bases, with 19 bases remaining between them. CDR1 is MNHEY and CDR2 is SMNVEV in the germline V gene (reference sequence). The CDR3 loop reads CASSHITERAEKLFF. Here the CDR3 DNA reads TGTGCCAGCAGCCATATAACAGAGAGGGCGGAAAAACTGTTTTTT.

The CDR3 DNA reads as TGTGCCAGCAGCCTTACACAGACTGCGAACACTGAAGCTTTCTTT. Its protein product is CASSLTQTANTEAFF. This rearrangement joins TRBV11-1 to TRBJ1-1, with D uncertain. V lost 5 bases and J lost 1, with 14 bases in between. Germline lookup yields CDR1 SGHAT and CDR2 FQDESV (reference sequence). The CDR3 spans 15 residues. Drawing the rest from reference TRBV11-1 and TRBJ1-1, the complete variable domain is EAEVAQSPRYKITEKSQAVAFWCDPISGHATLYWYRQILGQGPELLVQFQDESVVDDSQLPKDRFSAERLKGVDSTLKIQPAELGDSAMYLCASSLTQTANTEAFFGQGTRLTVV.

The chain recombines TRBV7-9 with TRBJ2-4; TRBD1 matches 7 bases. After removal of 4 bases from V and 9 bases from J, the junction contained 9 bases not matched to a gene. The CDR3 consists of 14 residues. Germline assignment: CDR1 SEHNR and CDR2 FQNEAQ (reference sequence). CDR3 coding DNA: TGTGCCAGCAGCTCCCCAGACAGGGATGTCATTCAGTACTTC. It specifies CASSSPDRDVIQYF.

The chain is built from TRBV6-1 and TRBJ1-5, with D possibly TRBD1 on 5 matching bases. Germline lookup yields CDR1 MNHNS and CDR2 SASEGT. V was cut by 6 bases and J by 1 base, with 13 bases left in between. The CDR3 contains 15 residues. This CDR3 is CASREAGWSNQPQHF. The CDR3 DNA follows: TGTGCCAGCAGGGAGGCAGGGTGGAGCAATCAGCCCCAGCATTTT.

The rearrangement links TRBV6-6 to TRBJ2-7; 11 bases match TRBD2. The CDR3 length is 16 residues. The germline V gene has CDR1 MNHNY and CDR2 SVGAGI (reference sequence). The V gene end was trimmed by 5 bases and the J gene end by 4 bases; junction bases not matched to a gene: 10. The CDR3: CASSHDRTSGLYEQYF. DNA of the CDR3: TGTGCCAGCAGTCACGACCGGACTAGCGGGCTATACGAGCAGTACTTC.

This chain joins TRBV5-5 and TRBJ2-7; 7 bases line up with TRBD2. Germline CDR1 SGHKS, CDR2 YYEKEE (reference sequence). The length of the CDR3 is 14 residues. The V and J ends lost 7 bases and 6 bases, in that order; junction bases with no gene match: 13. CDR3 sequence (DNA): TGTGCCAGCGGGAGGGGTCTCGACCTCCTCGAGCAGTACTTC. The encoded protein is CASGRGLDLLEQYF.

The chain carries TRBV5-1 and TRBJ2-7; 7 bases fit TRBD1. V trimming: 3 bases; J trimming: 4 bases; junction bases outside the gene matches: 10. The CDR3 is 15 residues long. Germline values: CDR1 SGHRS, CDR2 YFSETQ. CDR3 residues: CASSSPMTGKYEQYF. In DNA form, the CDR3 reads TGCGCCAGCAGCTCGCCTATGACAGGGAAGTACGAGCAGTACTTC.

The chain recombines TRBV15 with TRBJ2-7, with D unresolved. Germline values: CDR1 LNHNV, CDR2 YYDKDF (reference sequence). This CDR3 spans 14 amino acids. Trimming cost V 1 base and J 5 bases, with 12 bases left between them. CDR3 in amino acids: CATSRGGEGNEQYF. The DNA for the CDR3 is TGTGCCACCAGCAGAGGAGGAGAAGGCAACGAGCAGTACTTC.

This rearrangement joins TRBV6-6 to TRBJ2-3, with D uncertain. The CDR3 is 15 amino acids. The germline V and J ends were trimmed by 1 base and 2 bases, with 10 bases remaining between them. Germline loops: CDR1 MNHNY, CDR2 SVGAGI (reference sequence). CDR3 region: CASSYYGRHTDTQYF. The CDR3 nucleotides read TGTGCCAGCAGTTACTACGGCAGGCACACAGATACGCAGTATTTT.

The V gene is TRBV27, the J gene TRBJ2-7; D might be TRBD2 (5 bases). V shed 3 bases and J shed 3 bases, with 12 bases lying between them. The CDR3 runs 14 residues. Germline V gene sequence: CDR1 MNHEY, CDR2 SMNVEV (reference sequence). The DNA of the CDR3 is TGTGCCAGCAGTTTTCGGGGAGCCGGCTACGAGCAGTACTTC. This gives the protein CASSFRGAGYEQYF.